This is a list of T cell receptor beta chains from one sample in a study of blood T cell repertoires in COVID-19. Assay used: immunoSEQ multiplex PCR; TCRdb lists only in-frame clones, some missing. Here the sample spans around 200,000 clones, around 89% being singletons. The sequenced sample consisted of PBMCs or T cells enriched from blood (not recorded which). The receptors were sampled from a woman in her twenties or thirties who had recovered from COVID-19. Each CDR3 is given with its conserved first and last residue. D genes are given only for firm matches. Expanded clones get a size class; other rows say once, few or many, or leave the size out.

J gene,D gene,CDR3 length,V gene,clone size,CDR3 protein,CDR3 DNA
TRBJ1-1,.,18,TRBV24-1,.,CATSDLGGQESMNTEAFF,TGTGCCACCAGTGATTTAGGAGGGCAGGAGTCAATGAACACTGAAGCTTTCTTT
TRBJ2-3,TRBD2,16,TRBV2,.,CASSEAGTRGTDTQYF,TGTGCCAGCAGTGAAGCCGGGACTAGAGGTACAGATACGCAGTATTTT
TRBJ1-1,.,13,TRBV19,.,CASRQSMNTEAFF,TGTGCCAGTAGACAGAGCATGAACACTGAAGCTTTCTTT
TRBJ2-3,TRBD2,12,TRBV27,.,CASKGSGDTQYF,TGTGCCAGCAAGGGTAGCGGGGATACGCAGTATTTT
TRBJ2-3,TRBD2,14,TRBV4-1,.,CASSGTSGGRTQYF,TGCGCCAGCAGCGGGACTAGCGGGGGACGCACGCAGTATTTT
TRBJ2-1,TRBD1,16,TRBV18,once,CASSPTTGVSSNEQFF,TGTGCCAGCTCACCTACCACAGGGGTTTCTAGCAATGAGCAGTTCTTC
TRBJ2-1,TRBD2,15,TRBV10-2,.,CASSETPSGYNEQFF,TGCGCCAGCAGTGAAACGCCTAGCGGATACAATGAGCAGTTCTTC
TRBJ2-2,TRBD2,16,TRBV2,.,CASRLRLAANTGELFF,TGTGCCAGCAGACTTAGACTAGCGGCGAACACCGGGGAGCTGTTTTTT
TRBJ1-5,TRBD1,14,TRBV2,.,CASSGRQGDQPQHF,TGTGCCAGCAGTGGGAGGCAGGGGGATCAGCCCCAGCATTTT
TRBJ2-6,TRBD1,18,TRBV10-3,.,CAISAFGQGRAGANVLTF,TGTGCCATCAGTGCGTTTGGACAGGGGAGGGCTGGGGCCAACGTCCTGACTTTC
TRBJ2-7,TRBD2,15,TRBV7-6,.,CASSLEASGGAEQYF,TGTGCCAGCAGCTTAGAGGCTAGCGGGGGGGCCGAGCAGTACTTC
TRBJ2-7,.,15,TRBV5-1,.,CASSLIAGAAYEQYF,TGCGCCAGCAGCTTGATCGCAGGGGCTGCCTACGAGCAGTACTTC